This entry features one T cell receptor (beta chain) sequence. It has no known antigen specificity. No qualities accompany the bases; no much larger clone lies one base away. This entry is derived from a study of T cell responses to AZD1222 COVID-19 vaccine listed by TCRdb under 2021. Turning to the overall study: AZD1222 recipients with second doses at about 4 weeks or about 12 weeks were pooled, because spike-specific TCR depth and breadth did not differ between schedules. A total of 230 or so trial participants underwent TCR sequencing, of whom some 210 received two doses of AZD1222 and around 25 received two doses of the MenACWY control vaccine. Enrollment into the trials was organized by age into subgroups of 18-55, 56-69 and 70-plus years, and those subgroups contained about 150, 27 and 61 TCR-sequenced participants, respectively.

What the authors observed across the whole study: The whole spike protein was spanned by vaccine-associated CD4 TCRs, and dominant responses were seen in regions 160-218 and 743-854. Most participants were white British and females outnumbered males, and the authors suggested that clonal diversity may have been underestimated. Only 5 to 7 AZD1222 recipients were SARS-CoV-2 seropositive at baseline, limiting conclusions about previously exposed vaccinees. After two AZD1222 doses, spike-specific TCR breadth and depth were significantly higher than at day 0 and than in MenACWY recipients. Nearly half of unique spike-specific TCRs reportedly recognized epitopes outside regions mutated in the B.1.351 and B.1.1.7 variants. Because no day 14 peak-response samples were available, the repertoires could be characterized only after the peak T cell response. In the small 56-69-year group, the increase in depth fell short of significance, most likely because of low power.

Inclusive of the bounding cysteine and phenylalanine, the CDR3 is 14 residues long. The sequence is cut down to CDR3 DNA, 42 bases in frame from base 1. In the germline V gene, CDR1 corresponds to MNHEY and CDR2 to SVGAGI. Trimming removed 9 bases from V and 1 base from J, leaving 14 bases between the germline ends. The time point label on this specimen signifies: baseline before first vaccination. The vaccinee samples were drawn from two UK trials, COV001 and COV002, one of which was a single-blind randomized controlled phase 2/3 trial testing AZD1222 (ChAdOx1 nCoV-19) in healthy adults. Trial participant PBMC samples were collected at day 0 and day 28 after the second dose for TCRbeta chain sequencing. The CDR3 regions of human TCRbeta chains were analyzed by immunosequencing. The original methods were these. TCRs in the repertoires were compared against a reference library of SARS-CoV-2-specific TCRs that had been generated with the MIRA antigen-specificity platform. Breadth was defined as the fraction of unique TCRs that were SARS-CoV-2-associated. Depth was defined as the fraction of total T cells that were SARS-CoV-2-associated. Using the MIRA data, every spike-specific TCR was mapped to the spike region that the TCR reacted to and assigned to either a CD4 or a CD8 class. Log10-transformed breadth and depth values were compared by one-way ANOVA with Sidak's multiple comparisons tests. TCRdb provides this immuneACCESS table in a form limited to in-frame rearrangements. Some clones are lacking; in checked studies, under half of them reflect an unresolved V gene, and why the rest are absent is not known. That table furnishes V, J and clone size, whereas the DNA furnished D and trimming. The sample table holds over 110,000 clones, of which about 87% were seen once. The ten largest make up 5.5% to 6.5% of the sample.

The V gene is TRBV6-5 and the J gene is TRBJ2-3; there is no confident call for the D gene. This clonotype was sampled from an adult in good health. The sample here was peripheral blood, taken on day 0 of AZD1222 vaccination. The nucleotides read TGTGCCAGTACGTTAGATGGCGGCACAGATACGCAGTATTTT. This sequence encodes CASTLDGGTDTQYF.